This T cell receptor beta chain comes out of a study of control samples from healthy donors and cancer patients (dated by TCRdb to 2018 to 2021). Reading from cysteine to phenylalanine, the CDR3 counts 16 amino acids. The DNA shown is the 48-base CDR3, in frame from base 1. The germline V gene supplies CDR1 SGDLS and CDR2 YYNGEE. V ends up 2 bases short and J 0 bases short, with an unmatched junction base count of 4. Of note for this clone: Its recognized antigen is unknown. Base qualities are not at hand, and no much larger clone is one base apart.

The library was built by means of the immunoSEQ multiplex PCR assay. TCRdb holds this immuneACCESS table with in-frame rearrangements only. Some clones are missing; in checked studies, unresolved V genes explain under half, and the rest has no known cause. In this sample the table shows over 100,000 clones, about 91% of which occur a single time. In total, the top ten clones hold under 3% of the sample. The clonotype originates from a woman between 18 and 29 years old in good health. The sequenced sample consisted of blood. The chain employs TRBV9 and TRBJ2-1; 8 bases in the middle match TRBD2. The nucleotide sequence is TGTGCCAGCAGCGTTGGACTAGCCGGCTCCTACAATGAGCAGTTCTTC. This yields the protein CASSVGLAGSYNEQFF. Reference TRBV9 and TRBJ2-1 proteins supply the regions before and after the CDR3; the full variable domain is: DSGVTQTPKHLITATGQRVTLRCSPRSGDLSVYWYQQSLDQGLQFLIQYYNGEERAKGNILERFSAQQFPDLHSELNLSSLELGDSALYFCASSVGLAGSYNEQFFGPGTRLTVL.